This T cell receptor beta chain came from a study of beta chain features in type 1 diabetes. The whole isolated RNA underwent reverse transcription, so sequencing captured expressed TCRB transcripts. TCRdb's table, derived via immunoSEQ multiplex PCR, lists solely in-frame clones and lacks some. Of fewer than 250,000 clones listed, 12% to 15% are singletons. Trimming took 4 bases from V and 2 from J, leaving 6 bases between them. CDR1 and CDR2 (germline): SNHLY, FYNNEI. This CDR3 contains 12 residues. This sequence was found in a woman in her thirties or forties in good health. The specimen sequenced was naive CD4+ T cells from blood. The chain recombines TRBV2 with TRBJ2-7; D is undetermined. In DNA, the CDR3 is TGTGCCAGCAGTGGGCAGACCTACGAGCAGTACTTC. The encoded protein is CASSGQTYEQYF.